A single T cell receptor beta chain is shown here with its context. Antigen: not known. Before sequencing took place, the ViraFEST assay used viral peptide pools to expand antigen-specific CD4+ T cells. It was after approximately 11 days of culture that CD4+ T cells were isolated. The person was diagnosed with PCR-confirmed SARS-CoV-2 infection between March and December 2020. TCRdb's copy holds only in-frame clones and misses some; the assay was immunoSEQ multiplex PCR. Among about 70,000 clones listed, under 85% were seen once. These data originate in a study of vaccination effects on CD4 cells after COVID-19. The source was CD4+ T cells from PBMCs cultured with HIV peptides, collected before COVID-19 vaccination. Subset indicated: HIV-1 Nef peptide pool negative control/reference culture. The receptor was derived from a human donor who had a prior SARS-CoV-2 infection.

CDR3 DNA sequence: TGTGCCAGCAGCCCCTTCGAAGCGCGGTCGAACACCGGGGAGCTGTTTTTT. Its protein product is CASSPFEARSNTGELFF. V gene TRBV9 combines with J gene TRBJ2-2; no definite D call. Trimming pared 4 bases from V and 0 bases from J, leaving 16 bases between. The CDR3 loop spans 17 amino acids. The germline CDR1 and CDR2 sequences are SGDLS and YYNGEE.